The T cell receptor beta chain described here comes from a study of response to subunit inactivated influenza vaccine (dated by TCRdb to the late 2010s). In terms of the full investigation: To follow how T cells responded to a trivalent subunit inactivated influenza vaccine, the researchers relied on deep quantitative profiling of the T cell receptor repertoire. Beyond this particular receptor, the publication reports: The authors proposed that each seasonal influenza vaccination may bring in only a limited number of new T cells.

Looking up the germline V gene yields CDR1 SGHRS and CDR2 YFSETQ. Trimming removed 5 bases from V and 4 bases from J; the gene matches leave 9 bases unexplained. The CDR3 sequence holds 15 residues, the cysteine and phenylalanine included. This entry keeps only the CDR3 DNA: 45 bases, framed from base 1. The receptor library was made with RT-PCR. Sequenced using an Illumina HiSeq 2500. Using fastp at Q25 and MiXCR, TCRdb reprocessed the public reads and kept productive beta chains. Rows with one shared CDR3 protein collapse into an entry with the most common genes and DNA. The sample data list 650,000 to 800,000 distinct CDR3 sequences, and about 15% of these were observed just once. The ten largest clones take up around 7% of the sample. This clonotype was detected a few times. This receptor's antigen is unknown. Qualities for individual bases were not recorded, and no much larger clone is one base off.

The sequence joins TRBV5-1 to TRBJ2-3, with 8 central nucleotides matching TRBD1. The clonotype originates from a man aged 45-65 years who received an inactivated influenza vaccine. Donor details come from another sample of the same person, matched by shared clones. Specimen: PBMCs from blood, collected roughly 15 days before vaccination. The CDR3 has the sequence CASSDRGDRADTQYF. The DNA reads as follows: TGCGCCAGCAGTGACAGGGGCGATAGAGCAGATACGCAGTATTTT.